Shown below are 24 T cell receptor beta chains from a single sample sequenced in a study of T cells in Graves' hyperthyroidism and ophthalmopathy. The CDR3 regions of TCR beta were amplified from RNA transcripts. During a first-round RT-PCR of the TCR CDR3, the HTBI primer set was used. TCRdb used MiXCR to reprocess the multiplex PCR reads, holding one entry per CDR3 protein. The table shows approximately 590,000 distinct CDR3 sequences, with around 16% occurring only once. Material for sequencing was blood. The receptors were gathered from a woman in her twenties or thirties with Graves' hyperthyroidism.

This clonotype was counted at least ten times. The rearrangement links TRBV30 to TRBJ2-2, with 8 positions matching TRBD2. This CDR3 contains 13 residues. The trim removed 0 bases at V and 6 bases at J, leaving 0 bases unmatched. The germline V gene encodes CDR1 GTSNPN and CDR2 SVGIG (reference sequence). CDR3 coding DNA: TGTGCCTGGAGTGTCGGGGGGGCCGGGGAGCTGTTTTTT. This codes for CAWSVGGAGELFF.

This clonotype was detected ten times or more. The V and J genes are TRBV30 and TRBJ1-5, with D hard to call. The V and J ends lost 1 base and 0 bases respectively, with 4 bases between them. The CDR3 extends over 13 amino acids. CDR1 GTSNPN and CDR2 SVGIG come from the germline V gene (reference sequence). The CDR3 region is CAWSGDSNQPQHF. CDR3 DNA sequence: TGTGCCTGGAGTGGAGATAGCAATCAGCCCCAGCATTTT.

At least ten counts were recorded for this clonotype. The chain joins TRBV7-8 to TRBJ2-3; perhaps D is TRBD1 or TRBD2 (6 bases each). Trimming removed 0 bases at V and 5 bases at J, with 18 bases between. CDR3 size: 17 residues. Germline CDR1 SGHVS, CDR2 FQNEAQ. The CDR3 nucleotides read TGTGCCAGCAGCTTAGCCCGACTAGGGGGGTACCGAGATACGCAGTATTTT. Translation gives CASSLARLGGYRDTQYF.

This clonotype was seen only a few times. This chain connects TRBV25-1 to TRBJ2-7; 15 bases are shared with TRBD2. V lost 5 bases and J lost 6; bases outside the gene matches: 5. The CDR3 is 15 residues long. The germline V gene has CDR1 MGHDK and CDR2 SYGVNS. As DNA, the CDR3 is TGTGCCAGCAGTCAGCCGGGACTAGCGGGAGGCGAGCAGTACTTC. It yields the protein CASSQPGLAGGEQYF.

For this clonotype: This sequence may be a read error, since a much larger clone differs from it by one base. The chain couples TRBV28 to TRBJ2-5; 8 bases are shared with TRBD2. CDR1 is MDHEN and CDR2 is SYDVKM in the germline V gene. This CDR3 has 15 amino acids. The chain's CDR3 is CTSQSGSEGQETQYF. CDR3 in DNA: TGTACCAGTCAAAGCGGGAGCGAGGGGCAAGAGACCCAGTACTTC.

This clonotype was seen more than once but under ten times. V is TRBV20-1 and J is TRBJ2-7; D is possibly TRBD2 (5 bases). Germline CDR1 DFQATT, CDR2 SNEGSKA (reference sequence). Between the trimmed V and J ends, which lost 3 bases and 4 bases, there was a span of 13 bases. The CDR3 loop spans 13 amino acids. The CDR3 sequence is CSASGPEGYEQYF. CDR3 sequence (DNA): TGCAGTGCTAGCGGCCCAGAGGGTTACGAGCAGTACTTC.

This clonotype was seen at least ten times. The chain joins TRBV27 to TRBJ2-5; the match to TRBD1 covers 7 bases. The V gene end was trimmed by 5 bases and the J gene end by 4 bases; junction bases not matched to a gene: 10. Per the germline V gene, CDR1 is MNHEY and CDR2 is SMNVEV (reference sequence). The CDR3 has 15 residues. The CDR3 bases are TGTGCCAGCAGTCCCCGGATCTACAGGGGAGAGACCCAGTACTTC. As protein: CASSPRIYRGETQYF.

This clonotype was counted many times. This chain joins TRBV7-2 and TRBJ1-3; possible D gene TRBD1, 5 bases. From germline, CDR1 is SGHTA and CDR2 FQGNSA. V lost 1 base and J lost 6, with 13 bases in between. There are 15 residues in the CDR3. The CDR3 DNA follows: TGTGCCAGCAGCTTAGATCGGCAGGGCTCAAACACCATATATTTT. This encodes CASSLDRQGSNTIYF. Combining the CDR3 with reference TRBV7-2 and TRBJ1-3 gives the whole variable domain GAGVSQSPSNKVTEKGKDVELRCDPISGHTALYWYRQSLGQGLEFLIYFQGNSAPDKSGLPSDRFSAERTGGSVSTLTIQRTQQEDSAVYLCASSLDRQGSNTIYFGEGSWLTVV.

There are many counts of this clonotype. This chain links TRBV28 with TRBJ2-1; TRBD2 agrees at 15 bases. CDR1 and CDR2 (germline): MDHEN, SYDVKM. V lost 3 bases, J lost 12 bases, and 3 bases stayed unmatched. The CDR3 sequence is 14 residues long. The DNA for the CDR3 is TGTGCCAGCAGTTTGACGGGACTAGCGGGAGGGCAGTTCTTC. It encodes CASSLTGLAGGQFF.

The chain combines TRBV30 with TRBJ2-5, with TRBD2 identical over 10 bases. CDR1 and CDR2 from the germline V gene are GTSNPN and SVGIG (reference sequence). With V trimmed by 6 bases and J by 11 bases, 15 bases remained unmatched. The CDR3 is made up of 14 amino acids. CDR3 protein: CACLSAGGPGTQYF. For the CDR3, the DNA is TGTGCCTGCCTCTCAGCGGGAGGGCCGGGGACTCAGTACTTC.

There are a few counts of this clonotype. The chain combines TRBV5-5 with TRBJ1-2; D not resolved. V lost 4 bases and J 3 bases, leaving 13 bases between the germline ends. The CDR3 loop spans 14 amino acids. Germline loops: CDR1 SGHKS, CDR2 YYEKEE (reference sequence). CDR3 amino acids: CASSPRTDDYGYTF. In nucleotides, the CDR3 is TGTGCCAGCAGCCCTAGGACGGACGACTATGGCTACACCTTC.

This clonotype was detected ten times or more. V usage is TRBV30 and J usage is TRBJ2-7, with 7 bases identical to TRBD2. V gave up 0 bases and J gave up 7 bases; unmatched junction bases: 12. CDR1 GTSNPN and CDR2 SVGIG come from the germline V gene (reference sequence). This CDR3 spans 15 amino acids. CDR3 residues: CAWSVIAAGPREQYF. The CDR3 DNA is TGTGCCTGGAGTGTAATAGCAGCGGGGCCTCGAGAGCAGTACTTC.

The V and J genes are TRBV20-1 and TRBJ2-3; TRBD2 aligns across 9 bases. This CDR3 has 15 residues. The V gene's germline CDR1 is DFQATT and CDR2 SNEGSKA (reference sequence). The ends lost 5 bases at V and 4 bases at J; junction bases unmatched: 10. CDR3 nucleotides: TGCAGTGCTGAGCGGGGGGCGGGACTGGCAGATACGCAGTATTTT. Amino acids: CSAERGAGLADTQYF.

This clonotype was recorded at least ten times. J is TRBJ2-3 and V is TRBV27; TRBD2 matches 7 bases. The CDR3 has 16 residues. Trimming removed 6 bases from V and 1 base from J; junction bases left unmatched: 10. Germline V gene sequence: CDR1 MNHEY, CDR2 SMNVEV (reference sequence). Written as DNA, the CDR3 is TGTGCCAGCAGCTTTGGGCTAGCGGAAGGCACAGATACGCAGTATTTT. Translation: CASSFGLAEGTDTQYF.

The table lists this clonotype with many counts. The CDR3 DNA sequence: TGTGCCATCAGTGAAGGGACTGGCAATGAGCAGTTCTTC. This encodes CAISEGTGNEQFF. V usage is TRBV10-3 and J usage is TRBJ2-1; D possibly corresponds to TRBD2 (6 bases). The CDR3 sequence is 13 residues long. Germline assignment: CDR1 ENHRY and CDR2 SYGVKD. V was clipped by 3 bases and J by 6 bases, with 9 bases between them.

As to this clonotype: One end of the junction fails to match germline, which may point to a read error. The V call is TRBV7-3, the J call TRBJ2-1, with D unclear. The CDR3 sequence is 13 residues long. The germline V gene has CDR1 SGHTA and CDR2 FQGTGA. CDR3 coding DNA: TGCGCCAGCAGCCCACTCACACGCTATGAGCAGTTCTTC. Translation gives CASSPLTRYEQFF.

This clonotype appeared a few times. This sequence joins TRBV3-1 and TRBJ2-1; no reliable D call. CDR3 size: 14 residues. Germline V gene data show CDR1 as LGHDT and CDR2 as YNNKEL (reference sequence). Trimming left V 1 base short and J 2 bases short, with 6 bases between. Written as DNA, the CDR3 is TGTGCCAGCAGCCAAGGGCCAGCCTACAATGAGCAGTTCTTC. It specifies CASSQGPAYNEQFF.

This clonotype was picked up a small number of times. The J gene is TRBJ2-1, the V gene TRBV4-3; TRBD2 is a possible D gene (6 bases). Between the trimmed V and J ends, which lost 0 bases and 6 bases, there was a span of 24 bases. This CDR3 spans 19 amino acids. Per germline, CDR1 LGHNA and CDR2 YSLEER. CDR3 residues: CASSQDWGRSGTGRNEQFF. The CDR3 DNA reads TGCGCCAGCAGCCAAGATTGGGGGAGGAGCGGTACCGGCCGCAATGAGCAGTTCTTC.

This chain connects TRBV20-1 to TRBJ1-2; D is perhaps TRBD1 (6 bases). Trimming cost V 5 bases and J 6 bases, with 19 bases left between them. CDR1 DFQATT and CDR2 SNEGSKA come from the germline V gene (reference sequence). The CDR3 extends over 14 amino acids. This CDR3 reads CSAARDTGRDGYTF. For the CDR3, the DNA is TGCAGTGCTGCCAGGGACACCGGAAGGGATGGCTACACCTTC.

This chain links TRBV18 with TRBJ1-4; no firm D call. Germline V lookup: CDR1 KGHSH, CDR2 LQKENI. Between the trimmed V and J ends, which lost 5 bases and 7 bases, there was a span of 14 bases. This CDR3 is built from 14 residues. The CDR3 DNA sequence: TGTGCCAGCTCATCTCAAGCTAGTGGTGAAAAACTGTTTTTT. It is translated as CASSSQASGEKLFF.

The CDR3, as DNA: TGCAGCGTCATCGGACTAGCGGGAGGGAACGAGCAGTACTTC. This translates into CSVIGLAGGNEQYF. This chain connects TRBV29-1 to TRBJ2-7; TRBD2 matches 15 bases. Germline assignment: CDR1 SQVTM and CDR2 ANQGSEA. V trimming: 6 bases; J trimming: 5 bases; junction bases outside the gene matches: 5. This CDR3 region has 14 residues.

The chain couples TRBV6-4 to TRBJ2-1; D is possibly TRBD1 (5 bases). The germline V and J ends were trimmed by 4 bases and 0 bases, with 10 bases remaining between them. The CDR3 is 15 amino acids. Per germline, CDR1 MRHNA and CDR2 SNTAGT. The CDR3 loop reads CASSVDSDSYNEQFF. CDR3 sequence (DNA): TGTGCCAGCAGTGTAGACAGCGACTCCTACAATGAGCAGTTCTTC.

For this clonotype: Just one base apart from a much larger clone, this may be a read error. This CDR3 is CASSSTVDRVQGTQYF. DNA for the CDR3: TGTGCCAGCAGCTCCACCGTAGACAGGGTCCAAGGGACCCAGTACTTC. The chain employs TRBV7-6 and TRBJ2-5, with 7 bases lining up with TRBD1. This CDR3 region has 16 residues. Looked up from germline, CDR1 is SGHVS and CDR2 is FNYEAQ.

V is TRBV5-5 and J is TRBJ2-1; 8 nucleotides agree with TRBD2. The CDR3 contains 14 residues. Per the germline V gene, CDR1 is SGHKS and CDR2 is YYEKEE (reference sequence). The trim removed 4 bases at V and 4 bases at J, leaving 4 bases unmatched. The CDR3 DNA reads TGTGCCAGCAGCCGGGGGGGGGGGTACAATGAGCAGTTCTTC. Translated, it gives CASSRGGGYNEQFF.